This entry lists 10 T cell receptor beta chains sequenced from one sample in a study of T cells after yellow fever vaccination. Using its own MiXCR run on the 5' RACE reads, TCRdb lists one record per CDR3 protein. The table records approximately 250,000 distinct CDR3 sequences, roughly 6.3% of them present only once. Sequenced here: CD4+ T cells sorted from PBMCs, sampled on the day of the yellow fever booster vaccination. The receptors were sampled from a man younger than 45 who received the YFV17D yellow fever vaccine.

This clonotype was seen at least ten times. The chain's CDR3 is CASSLGRTRIYEQYF. CDR3 nucleotides: TGCGCCAGCAGCTTGGGGAGGACCCGAATCTACGAGCAGTACTTC. The chain has TRBV5-1 and TRBJ2-7; tentatively, D is TRBD2 (5 bases). Deletions cut 0 bases from V and 3 bases from J, with 13 bases between. Germline CDR1 reads SGHRS; CDR2 reads YFSETQ. The length of the CDR3 is 15 residues.

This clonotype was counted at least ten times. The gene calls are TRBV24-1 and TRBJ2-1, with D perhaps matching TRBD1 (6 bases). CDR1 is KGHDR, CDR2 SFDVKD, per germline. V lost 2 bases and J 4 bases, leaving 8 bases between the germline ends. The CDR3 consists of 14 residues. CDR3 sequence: CATSDSRGYNEQFF. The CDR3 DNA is TGTGCCACCAGTGATTCTAGGGGGTACAATGAGCAGTTCTTC.

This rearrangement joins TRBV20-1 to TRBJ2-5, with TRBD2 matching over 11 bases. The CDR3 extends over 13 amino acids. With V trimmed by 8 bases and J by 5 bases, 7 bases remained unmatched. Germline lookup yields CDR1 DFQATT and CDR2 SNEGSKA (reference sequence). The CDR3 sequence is CSPRTSGPETQYF. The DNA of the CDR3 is TGCAGTCCAAGGACTAGCGGGCCTGAGACCCAGTACTTC.

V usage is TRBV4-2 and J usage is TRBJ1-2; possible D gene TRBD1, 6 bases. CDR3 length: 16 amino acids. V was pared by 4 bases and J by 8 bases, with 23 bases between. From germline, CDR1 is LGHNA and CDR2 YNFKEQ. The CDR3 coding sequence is TGTGCCAGCAGCCCCGGGGGCCGGGAGGGCGCGGAAGGCTACACCTTC. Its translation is CASSPGGREGAEGYTF.

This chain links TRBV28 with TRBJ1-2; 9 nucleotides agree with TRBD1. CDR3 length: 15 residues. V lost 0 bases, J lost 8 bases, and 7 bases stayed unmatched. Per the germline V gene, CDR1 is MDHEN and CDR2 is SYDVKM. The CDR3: CASSLWGQGVGGYTF. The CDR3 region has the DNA TGTGCCAGCAGTTTATGGGGACAGGGAGTGGGCGGCTACACCTTC.

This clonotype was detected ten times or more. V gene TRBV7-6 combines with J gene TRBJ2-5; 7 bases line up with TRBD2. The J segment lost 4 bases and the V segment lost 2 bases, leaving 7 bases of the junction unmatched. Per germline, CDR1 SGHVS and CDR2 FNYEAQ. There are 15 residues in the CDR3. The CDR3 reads CASSLRGRAGETQYF. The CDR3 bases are TGTGCCAGCAGCTTACGAGGGAGGGCCGGAGAGACCCAGTACTTC.

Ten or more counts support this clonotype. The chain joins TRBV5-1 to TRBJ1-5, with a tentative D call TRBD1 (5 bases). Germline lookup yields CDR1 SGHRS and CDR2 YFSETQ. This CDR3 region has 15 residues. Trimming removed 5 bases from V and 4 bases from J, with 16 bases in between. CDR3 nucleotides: TGCGCCAGCAGTCACCCGGGGCATACAAATCAGCCCCAGCATTTT. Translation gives CASSHPGHTNQPQHF.

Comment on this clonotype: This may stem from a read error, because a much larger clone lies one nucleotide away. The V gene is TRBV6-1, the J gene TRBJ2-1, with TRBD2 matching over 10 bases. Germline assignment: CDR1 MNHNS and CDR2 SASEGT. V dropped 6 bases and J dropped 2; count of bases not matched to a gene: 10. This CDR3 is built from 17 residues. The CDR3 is CASSIAGGHEAYNEQFF. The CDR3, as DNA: TGTGCCAGCAGCATAGCGGGAGGCCACGAGGCCTACAATGAGCAGTTCTTC.

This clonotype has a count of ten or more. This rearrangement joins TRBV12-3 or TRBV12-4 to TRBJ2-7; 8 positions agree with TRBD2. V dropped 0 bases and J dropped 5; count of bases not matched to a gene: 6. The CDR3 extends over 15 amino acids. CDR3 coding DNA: TGTGCCAGCAGTTTAGCGCGCGGGGGGCTCGACGAGCAGTACTTC. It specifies CASSLARGGLDEQYF.

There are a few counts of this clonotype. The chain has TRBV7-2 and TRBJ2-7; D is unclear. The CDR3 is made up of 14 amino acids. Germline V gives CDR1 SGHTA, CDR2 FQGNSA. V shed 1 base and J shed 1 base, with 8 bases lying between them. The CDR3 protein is CASSLVSLSYEQYF. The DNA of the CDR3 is TGTGCCAGCAGCTTAGTCAGTCTATCCTACGAGCAGTACTTC.